What follows are 22 T cell receptor beta chains derived from one specimen sequenced in a study of blood T cell repertoires in COVID-19. Assay used: immunoSEQ multiplex PCR; TCRdb lists only in-frame clones, some missing. The table has some 310,000 clones, 89% seen once. Sequences were obtained from PBMCs or T cells enriched from blood (not recorded which). The receptors here all came from a woman in her twenties or thirties who had recovered from COVID-19.

This clone was recorded a few times. V gene TRBV5-1 combines with J gene TRBJ1-2, with D uncertain. Germline V gene lookup returns CDR1 SGHRS and CDR2 YFSETQ. The CDR3 runs 15 residues. Trimming removed 4 bases at V and 2 bases at J, with 15 bases between. CDR3 protein: CASSPTRHPNYGYTF. In DNA, the CDR3 is TGCGCCAGCAGCCCTACGCGGCACCCGAACTATGGCTACACCTTC.

The CDR3 here is CASSYSTLAGGPDNEQFF. As DNA, the CDR3 is TGTGCCAGCAGTTACTCGACTCTAGCGGGAGGCCCCGACAATGAGCAGTTCTTC. V is TRBV6-2 or TRBV6-3 and J is TRBJ2-1; 11 bases map to TRBD2. Trimming took 0 bases from V and 5 from J; bases not matched to a gene: 9. The CDR3 extends over 18 amino acids. Germline-derived CDR1 and CDR2 are MNHEY and SVGEGT.

This clone appeared once. The V gene is TRBV6-5, the J gene TRBJ2-1; 9 bases map to TRBD2. This CDR3 contains 15 residues. CDR1 MNHEY and CDR2 SVGAGI come from the germline V gene. V shed 9 bases and J 0 bases; nucleotides not matched to a gene: 6. CDR3 loop: CARTSGQSSYNEQFF. CDR3 DNA sequence: TGTGCCAGGACTAGCGGTCAAAGCTCCTACAATGAGCAGTTCTTC.

In DNA, the CDR3 is TGCGCCAGCAGTGACGGACAGAATTACAATGAGCAGTTCTTC. It is translated as CASSDGQNYNEQFF. This rearrangement joins TRBV10-1 to TRBJ2-1; tentative D call: TRBD1 (6 bases). Germline lookup yields CDR1 WNHNN and CDR2 SYGVQD (reference sequence). The CDR3 runs 14 residues. The V end lost 3 bases, the J end lost 4 bases, and 10 bases lay between the germline ends.

In the case of this clone: The sample contains more than one DNA sequence encoding this CDR3. The chain uses TRBV30 and TRBJ1-5; no clear D. This CDR3 is built from 13 residues. The V gene lost 2 bases and the J gene lost 5 bases, with 10 bases spanning the gap. CDR1 GTSNPN and CDR2 SVGIG come from the germline V gene (reference sequence). The CDR3 here is CAWSSGGDQPQHF. CDR3 nucleotide sequence: TGTGCCTGGAGTTCGGGAGGCGATCAGCCCCAGCATTTT. The variable domain in full, completed from reference TRBV30 and TRBJ1-5, reads SQTIHQWPATLVQPVGSPLSLECTVEGTSNPNLYWYRQAAGRGLQLLFYSVGIGQISSEVPQNLSASRPQDRQFILSSKKLLLSDSGFYLCAWSSGGDQPQHFGDGTRLSIL.

The gene calls are TRBV20-1 and TRBJ2-7; 7 nucleotides line up with TRBD2. V lost 3 bases, J lost 0 bases, and 14 bases stayed unmatched. CDR1 is DFQATT, CDR2 SNEGSKA, per germline (reference sequence). CDR3 length: 17 amino acids. The CDR3 DNA is TGCAGTGCTAGTCGGGCGCGGGGAGGGAAAAGCTCCTACGAGCAGTACTTC. It codes for CSASRARGGKSSYEQYF.

The chain couples TRBV7-9 to TRBJ1-5; TRBD1 is a possible D gene (6 bases). The germline V gene encodes CDR1 SEHNR and CDR2 FQNEAQ (reference sequence). V lost 5 bases and J lost 7, with 15 bases in between. This CDR3 spans 14 amino acids. The CDR3 reads CASSETGFNQPQHF. DNA for the CDR3: TGTGCCAGCAGCGAGACAGGTTTCAACCAGCCCCAGCATTTT.

This clone has just one count. V and J are TRBV5-5 and TRBJ2-2; a possible D gene is TRBD1 (6 bases). This CDR3 has 15 amino acids. Germline V gene data show CDR1 as SGHKS and CDR2 as YYEKEE (reference sequence). The ends were cut back, 2 bases at V and 5 bases at J, with 13 bases in the middle. The CDR3 region is CASSLSSQGTGELFF. The DNA of the CDR3 is TGTGCCAGCAGCTTATCTAGCCAGGGGACCGGGGAGCTGTTTTTT.

This chain connects TRBV19 to TRBJ2-5; the match to TRBD1 covers 8 bases. The CDR3 totals 14 residues. Germline values: CDR1 LNHDA, CDR2 SQIVND (reference sequence). The ends lost 5 bases at V and 5 bases at J; junction bases unmatched: 7. The CDR3 DNA sequence: TGTGCCAGTAGTCAGGGACAGGTTCGGGAGACCCAGTACTTC. Translating gives CASSQGQVRETQYF.

The CDR3 here is CASSHWSGVNTGELFF. The CDR3 DNA sequence: TGCGCCAGCAGCCATTGGAGCGGAGTGAACACCGGGGAGCTGTTTTTT. The chain combines TRBV4-3 with TRBJ2-2, with D maybe TRBD2 (5 bases). Trimming took 3 bases from V and 1 from J, leaving 12 bases between them. This CDR3 has 16 residues. Germline CDR1 is LGHNA and CDR2 is YSLEER.

This chain joins TRBV24-1 and TRBJ1-2; D is perhaps TRBD1 (6 bases). The CDR3 is made up of 11 amino acids. V lost 9 bases, J lost 8 bases, and 12 bases lay in between. Germline V gene sequence: CDR1 KGHDR, CDR2 SFDVKD. The DNA for the CDR3 is TGTGCCACCGCCCAGGGGACGGGCTACACCTTC. It yields the protein CATAQGTGYTF.

The chain combines TRBV29-1 with TRBJ1-3; D call uncertain. CDR3 length: 15 residues. Germline V gives CDR1 SQVTM, CDR2 ANQGSEA. V was clipped by 5 bases and J by 0 bases, with 14 bases between them. The CDR3 DNA reads as TGCAGCGTTCCCGCGGACGGGAACTCTGGAAACACCATATATTTT. Its translation is CSVPADGNSGNTIYF. Variable domain in full (rest from reference TRBV29-1 and TRBJ1-3): SAVISQKPSRDICQRGTSLTIQCQVDSQVTMMFWYRQQPGQSLTLIATANQGSEATYESGFVIDKFPISRPNLTFSTLTVSNMSPEDSSIYLCSVPADGNSGNTIYFGEGSWLTVV.

The V and J genes are TRBV27 and TRBJ2-5; D is possibly TRBD2 (6 bases). CDR1 and CDR2 (germline): MNHEY, SMNVEV (reference sequence). V lost 6 bases to trimming and J lost 5 bases, with 16 bases between them. CDR3 length equals 14 residues. DNA for the CDR3: TGTGCCAGCAGCTCATCGGGGGTGTGGGAGACCCAGTACTTC. Protein sequence: CASSSSGVWETQYF.

The gene calls are TRBV19 and TRBJ1-2; D unresolved. V was trimmed by 7 bases and J by 6 bases, leaving 12 bases between them. The CDR3 totals 12 residues. Germline V gene lookup returns CDR1 LNHDA and CDR2 SQIVND (reference sequence). CDR3 loop: CASNAVSDGYTF. The CDR3 DNA is TGTGCCAGTAATGCGGTCTCCGATGGCTACACCTTC.

The gene calls are TRBV4-1 and TRBJ2-7; TRBD1 aligns across 7 bases. The CDR3 has 14 residues. Germline V lookup: CDR1 MGHRA, CDR2 YSYEKL. J lost 3 bases, V lost 2 bases, and 4 bases had no gene match. CDR3 in amino acids: CASSQPRTGYEQYF. CDR3 coding DNA: TGCGCCAGCAGCCAACCGCGGACAGGCTACGAGCAGTACTTC.

A word on this clone: This may come from a read error, since a much larger clone is one base off. The J gene is TRBJ2-1, the V gene TRBV7-9; D is unclear. The CDR3 contains 11 residues. Trimming left V 3 bases short and J 7 bases short, with 4 bases between. Per the germline V gene, CDR1 is SEHNR and CDR2 is FQNEAQ (reference sequence). The CDR3 DNA reads TGTGCCAGCAGCTTTCATAATGAGCAGTTCTTC. It yields the protein CASSFHNEQFF.

This clone was seen only a few times. V gene TRBV6-1 combines with J gene TRBJ1-3; TRBD1 matches 9 bases. The V and J ends lost 4 bases and 4 bases, in that order; junction bases with no gene match: 11. The CDR3 runs to 17 residues. Germline loops: CDR1 MNHNS, CDR2 SASEGT. The DNA for the CDR3 is TGTGCCAGCAGTGTGGACGGGGGTGGGACAGGGGGAAACACCATATATTTT. Translation: CASSVDGGGTGGNTIYF.

In DNA form, the CDR3 reads TGTGCCAGCAGCACAGGGGGCCCGACTGACTACAATGAGCAGTTCTTC. Its translation is CASSTGGPTDYNEQFF. The V call is TRBV5-4, the J call TRBJ2-1; 9 bases align to TRBD1. The CDR3 contains 16 residues. Losses at the gene ends were 4 bases for V and 3 bases for J; bases not matched to a gene: 8. Germline CDR1 and CDR2: SGHNT and YYREEE (reference sequence).

V usage is TRBV9 and J usage is TRBJ2-7; D might be TRBD2 (6 bases). V shed 2 bases and J shed 2 bases, with 14 bases lying between them. This CDR3 is built from 15 residues. Germline V gene data show CDR1 as SGDLS and CDR2 as YYNGEE. The CDR3 protein is CASSVLGGPTYEQYF. DNA of the CDR3: TGTGCCAGCAGCGTCTTGGGAGGCCCGACCTACGAGCAGTACTTC.

The V call is TRBV28, the J call TRBJ2-7, with 15 nucleotides matching TRBD2. Per germline, CDR1 MDHEN and CDR2 SYDVKM. V lost 6 bases, J lost 2 bases, and 8 bases stayed unmatched. This CDR3 is 17 amino acids long. CDR3 nucleotide sequence: TGTGCCAGCAGCCCAGGGACTAGCGGGAGGAGCCCCTACGAGCAGTACTTC. It specifies CASSPGTSGRSPYEQYF.

The chain couples TRBV7-8 to TRBJ2-5; TRBD2 matches 7 bases. The germline CDR1 and CDR2 sequences are SGHVS and FQNEAQ. Losses at the gene ends were 1 base for V and 5 bases for J; bases not matched to a gene: 7. The CDR3 runs to 15 residues. CDR3 nucleotide sequence: TGTGCCAGCAGCTTAGTGGCGGGAGAAGGGGAGACCCAGTACTTC. This translates into CASSLVAGEGETQYF.

The rearrangement joins TRBV19 to TRBJ2-1; tentative D call: TRBD2 (5 bases). V was trimmed by 2 bases and J by 2 bases, leaving 10 bases between them. Looked up from germline, CDR1 is LNHDA and CDR2 is SQIVND (reference sequence). This CDR3 comprises 15 residues. CDR3 in DNA: TGTGCCAGTAGTATAAAAGGAGGAACCTACAATGAGCAGTTCTTC. Amino acid sequence: CASSIKGGTYNEQFF.